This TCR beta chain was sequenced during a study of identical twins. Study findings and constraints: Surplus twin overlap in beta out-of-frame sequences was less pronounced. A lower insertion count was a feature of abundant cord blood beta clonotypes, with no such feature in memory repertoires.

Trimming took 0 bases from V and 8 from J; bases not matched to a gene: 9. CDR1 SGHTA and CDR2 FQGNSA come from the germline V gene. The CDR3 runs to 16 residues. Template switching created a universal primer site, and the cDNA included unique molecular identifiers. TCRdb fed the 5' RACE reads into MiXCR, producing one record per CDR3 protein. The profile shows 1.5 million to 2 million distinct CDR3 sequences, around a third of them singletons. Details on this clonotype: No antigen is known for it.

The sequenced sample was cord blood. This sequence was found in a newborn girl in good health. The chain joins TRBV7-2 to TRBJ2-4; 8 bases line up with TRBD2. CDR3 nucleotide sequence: TGTGCCAGCAGCTTAGCCGGGGGGGCGCTCAGGGACATTCAGTACTTC. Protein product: CASSLAGGALRDIQYF.